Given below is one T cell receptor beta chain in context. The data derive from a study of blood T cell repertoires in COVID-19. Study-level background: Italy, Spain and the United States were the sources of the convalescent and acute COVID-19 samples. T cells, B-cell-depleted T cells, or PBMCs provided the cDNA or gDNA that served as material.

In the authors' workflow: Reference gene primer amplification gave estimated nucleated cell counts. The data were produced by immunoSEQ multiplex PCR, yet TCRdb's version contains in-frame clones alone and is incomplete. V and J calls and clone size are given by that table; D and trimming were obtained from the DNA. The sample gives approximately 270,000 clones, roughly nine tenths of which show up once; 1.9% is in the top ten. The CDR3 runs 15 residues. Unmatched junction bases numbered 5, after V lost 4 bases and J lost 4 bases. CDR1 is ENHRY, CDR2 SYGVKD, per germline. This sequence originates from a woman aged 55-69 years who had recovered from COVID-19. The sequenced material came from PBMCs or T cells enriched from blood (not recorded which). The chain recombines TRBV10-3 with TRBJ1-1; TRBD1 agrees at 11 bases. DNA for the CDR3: TGTGCCATCAGTGGGACAGGGGGCTTTAGCACTGAAGCTTTCTTT. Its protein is CAISGTGGFSTEAFF.